This T cell receptor (beta chain) came from a study of technical replicates of blood from several donors. Sequenced by immunoSEQ multiplex PCR; TCRdb stores in-frame clones only, minus some. The profile shows about 56,000 clones, roughly 95% of them singletons. V lost 4 bases to trimming and J lost 7 bases, with 22 bases between them. This CDR3 has 16 residues. Germline V lookup: CDR1 PRHDT, CDR2 FYEKMQ (reference sequence). Sequenced material: PBMCs. The clonotype comes from a human donor in good health. Some clones in this sample may be carry-over from other donors' samples. The V gene is TRBV13, the J gene TRBJ1-1, with D unresolved. CDR3 coding DNA: TGTGCCAGCAGCTCCCCTCTACGTCAAGCGTCCAGTGAAGCTTTCTTT. Encoded protein: CASSSPLRQASSEAFF. Full variable domain (missing parts from reference TRBV13 and TRBJ1-1): AAGVIQSPRHLIKEKRETATLKCYPIPRHDTVYWYQQGPGQDPQFLISFYEKMQSDKGSIPDRFSAQQFSDYHSELNMSSLELGDSALYFCASSSPLRQASSEAFFGQGTRLTVV.